A selection of T cell receptor beta chains follows, all from one sample in a study of a mutant IDH1 vaccine in newly diagnosed glioma. Measured with immunoSEQ multiplex PCR; TCRdb has only the in-frame clones, and not every one. The sample includes 60,000 to 85,000 clones, 75% to 85% of them seen just once. The sample consisted of PBMCs, taken from a glioma patient treated with radiotherapy, temozolomide or both. These receptors were collected from a man aged 50 or older with glioma. The CDR3 runs from the conserved cysteine through the conserved F or W. A D gene is named only where the DNA matches it firmly. Size tells how often a clone was seen (once, few, many) or the class of an expanded clone, and some rows leave it out.

j_gene: TRBJ2-6; v_gene: TRBV5-5; d_gene: TRBD2; abundance: -; CDR3nt: TGTGCCAGCAGCTCACTAGCGTCTAGCTCTGGGGCCAACGTCCTGACTTTC; CDR3aa: CASSSLASSSGANVLTF
j_gene: TRBJ1-4; v_gene: TRBV4-1; d_gene: -; abundance: once; CDR3nt: TGCGCCAGCAGACCCCGTCGGGAGATTACGGAAAAACTGTTTTTT; CDR3aa: CASRPRREITEKLFF
j_gene: TRBJ2-2; v_gene: TRBV5-8; d_gene: -; abundance: -; CDR3nt: TGTGCCAGCAGCTTGGCCTCCGGGGCCCGAACCGGGGAGCTGTTTTTT; CDR3aa: CASSLASGARTGELFF
j_gene: TRBJ1-1; v_gene: TRBV5-1; d_gene: -; abundance: -; CDR3nt: TGCGCCAGCAGCCCCAATAGGGGAAATACTGAAGCTTTCTTT; CDR3aa: CASSPNRGNTEAFF
j_gene: TRBJ2-3; v_gene: TRBV19; d_gene: TRBD2; abundance: -; CDR3nt: TGTGCCAGTAGTATCAGGCGGGGGGATTTGGCAGATACGCAGTATTTT; CDR3aa: CASSIRRGDLADTQYF
j_gene: TRBJ2-2; v_gene: TRBV19; d_gene: -; abundance: -; CDR3nt: TGTGCCAGTAGTATAAGGGGCAGAATCGGCGGGGAGCTGTTTTTT; CDR3aa: CASSIRGRIGGELFF
j_gene: TRBJ2-3; v_gene: TRBV5-1; d_gene: -; abundance: -; CDR3nt: TGCGCCAGCAGCTTGGAAGGGACCCGGGGTCTGACGGATACGCAGTATTTT; CDR3aa: CASSLEGTRGLTDTQYF
j_gene: TRBJ2-7; v_gene: TRBV9; d_gene: -; abundance: -; CDR3nt: TGTGCCAGCAGCCTCGGGACCGTGCCGACCTACGAGCAGTACTTC; CDR3aa: CASSLGTVPTYEQYF
j_gene: TRBJ2-7; v_gene: TRBV14; d_gene: -; abundance: -; CDR3nt: TGTGCCAGCAGCCCTGGAGGGGGACACTCCTACGAGCAGTACTTC; CDR3aa: CASSPGGGHSYEQYF
j_gene: TRBJ2-2; v_gene: TRBV7-2; d_gene: -; abundance: -; CDR3nt: TGTGCCAGCAGCCTCAACACCGGGGAGCTGTTTTTT; CDR3aa: CASSLNTGELFF